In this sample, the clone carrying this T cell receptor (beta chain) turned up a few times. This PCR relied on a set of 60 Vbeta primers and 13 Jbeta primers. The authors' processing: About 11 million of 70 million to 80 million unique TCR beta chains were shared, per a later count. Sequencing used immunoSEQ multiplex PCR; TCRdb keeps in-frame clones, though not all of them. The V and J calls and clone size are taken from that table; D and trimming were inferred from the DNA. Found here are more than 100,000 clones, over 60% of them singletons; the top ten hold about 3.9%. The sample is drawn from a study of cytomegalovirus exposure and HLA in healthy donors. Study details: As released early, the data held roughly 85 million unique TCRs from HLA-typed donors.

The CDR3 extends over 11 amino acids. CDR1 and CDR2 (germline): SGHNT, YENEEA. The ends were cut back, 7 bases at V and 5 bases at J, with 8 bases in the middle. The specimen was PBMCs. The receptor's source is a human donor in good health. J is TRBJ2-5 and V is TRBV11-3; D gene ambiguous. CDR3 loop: CASKNRETQYF. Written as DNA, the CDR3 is TGTGCCAGCAAGAATCGGGAGACCCAGTACTTC.